The 17 T cell receptor beta chains given below trace back to one sample, sequenced in a study of blood T cell repertoires in COVID-19. Generated by immunoSEQ multiplex PCR, the TCRdb table keeps only in-frame clones and is missing some. The sample records fewer than 100,000 clones, roughly 77% being singletons. The sample comprised peripheral blood. These receptors all stem from a human donor in a cohort sampled during active COVID-19.

The chain uses TRBV19 and TRBJ2-1; perhaps TRBD1 as D (6 bases). The CDR3 is 13 amino acids. Trimming took off 4 bases at V and 5 bases at J, with 9 bases between the two ends. The germline V gene encodes CDR1 LNHDA and CDR2 SQIVND (reference sequence). This CDR3 is CASSTRGDNEQFF. CDR3 coding DNA: TGTGCCAGTAGTACCAGGGGCGACAATGAGCAGTTCTTC.

V is TRBV7-8 and J is TRBJ1-5; D call uncertain. Between the trimmed V and J ends, which lost 1 base and 4 bases, there was a span of 8 bases. The germline V gene has CDR1 SGHVS and CDR2 FQNEAQ. The length of the CDR3 is 14 residues. CDR3 region: CASSLDRRNQPQHF. CDR3 in DNA: TGTGCCAGCAGCTTAGATCGGCGGAATCAGCCCCAGCATTTT.

The V call is TRBV7-9, the J call TRBJ2-2; 9 bases are shared with TRBD2. The ends lost 4 bases at V and 3 bases at J; junction bases unmatched: 6. Germline CDR1 SEHNR, CDR2 FQNEAQ (reference sequence). CDR3 size: 16 residues. The CDR3 region has the DNA TGTGCCAGCAGCTCCCGACGCGGGGGGGACACCGGGGAGCTGTTTTTT. It translates to CASSSRRGGDTGELFF.

This clone was found a few times. CDR3 in DNA: TGTGCCAGCAGCTCGGTTAGTAACTATGGCTACACCTTC. Encoded protein: CASSSVSNYGYTF. The V gene is TRBV7-9, the J gene TRBJ1-2; D remains unclear. Germline V CDR1 and CDR2: SEHNR, FQNEAQ (reference sequence). The CDR3 consists of 13 residues. The V end was cut by 4 bases, the J end by 1 base, with 7 bases between.

Regarding this clone: Relative to the germline gene, one junction end is altered; a read error may explain this. The rearrangement links TRBV6-5 to TRBJ2-1, with 9 nucleotides matching TRBD2. CDR1 and CDR2 (germline): MNHEY, SVGAGI. The CDR3 has 15 residues. CDR3 nucleotide sequence: TGTGCCAGCAGTTACATCCTAGCGGGATACATTGAGCAGTTCTTC. It codes for CASSYILAGYIEQFF.

The chain is built from TRBV27 and TRBJ2-1, with 10 positions matching TRBD2. CDR3 size: 18 residues. Germline V gene lookup returns CDR1 MNHEY and CDR2 SMNVEV (reference sequence). Trimming removed 0 bases from V and 8 bases from J; junction bases left unmatched: 13. The CDR3 spells CASSLSLTLAGEGYEQFF. Written as DNA, the CDR3 is TGTGCCAGCAGTTTATCGTTGACCCTAGCGGGAGAAGGGTATGAGCAGTTCTTC.

V gene TRBV24-1 combines with J gene TRBJ2-1; D is ambiguous. The germline gives CDR1 KGHDR, CDR2 SFDVKD. Trimming pared 5 bases from V and 8 bases from J, leaving 9 bases between. There are 12 residues in the CDR3. The DNA of the CDR3 is TGTGCCACCAGTGGGTATCGGGATGAGCAGTTCTTC. It translates to CATSGYRDEQFF.

The gene calls are TRBV7-2 and TRBJ1-4; D gene uncertain. The CDR3 has 15 amino acids. Germline V lookup: CDR1 SGHTA, CDR2 FQGNSA. With 0 bases removed from V and 6 bases from J, the gap between germline ends came to 11 bases. CDR3 nucleotides: TGTGCCAGCAGCTTAGCTAGAGGGTGGGATGAAAAACTGTTTTTT. This translates into CASSLARGWDEKLFF.

This clone was found once. The chain is built from TRBV4-2 and TRBJ2-7, with TRBD1 as a possible D gene (6 bases). This CDR3 has 15 amino acids. CDR1 is LGHNA and CDR2 is YNFKEQ in the germline V gene. Trimming shortened V by 3 bases and J by 2 bases, and 14 bases separated the two germline ends. CDR3: CASSHPQGQTYEQYF. The CDR3 coding sequence is TGTGCCAGCAGCCATCCTCAGGGGCAGACCTACGAGCAGTACTTC.

This clone was seen just once. The gene calls are TRBV5-4 and TRBJ2-3, with 8 bases aligning to TRBD2. Germline V lookup: CDR1 SGHNT, CDR2 YYREEE (reference sequence). The CDR3 consists of 15 residues. With V trimmed by 0 bases and J by 4 bases, 4 bases remained unmatched. The CDR3 DNA reads TGTGCCAGCAGCTTGGTAGCGGGGACGCCAGATACGCAGTATTTT. Translation gives CASSLVAGTPDTQYF.

The V call is TRBV24-1, the J call TRBJ2-3; D remains ambiguous. The CDR3 runs 12 residues. Germline lookup yields CDR1 KGHDR and CDR2 SFDVKD. The V end lost 6 bases, the J end lost 3 bases, and 6 bases lay between the germline ends. The DNA of the CDR3 is TGTGCCACCAGTACACCTACAGATACGCAGTATTTT. Translating gives CATSTPTDTQYF.

V and J are TRBV7-2 and TRBJ2-1, with D possibly matching TRBD2 (5 bases). V lost 0 bases and J 3 bases, leaving 9 bases between the germline ends. Germline V gene data show CDR1 as SGHTA and CDR2 as FQGNSA. The CDR3 consists of 15 residues. The CDR3 sequence is CASSLAGRDYNEQFF. The CDR3 DNA reads TGTGCCAGCAGCTTAGCGGGCCGGGACTACAATGAGCAGTTCTTC.

The genes are TRBV2 and TRBJ2-7; D is undetermined. Per germline, CDR1 SNHLY and CDR2 FYNNEI. This CDR3 region has 13 residues. Trimming took off 7 bases at V and 6 bases at J, with 16 bases between the two ends. This CDR3 is CASTEAAGSEQYF. CDR3 bases: TGTGCCAGCACTGAGGCGGCCGGGTCCGAGCAGTACTTC. The full variable domain, in which reference TRBV2 and TRBJ2-7 provide the parts outside the CDR3, is EPEVTQTPSHQVTQMGQEVILRCVPISNHLYFYWYRQILGQKVEFLVSFYNNEISEKSEIFDDQFSVERPDGSNFTLKIRSTKLEDSAMYFCASTEAAGSEQYFGPGTRLTVT.

The chain is built from TRBV11-3 and TRBJ2-1, with 7 bases identical to TRBD2. Germline V gene lookup returns CDR1 SGHNT and CDR2 YENEEA. The CDR3 totals 15 residues. Trimming cost V 4 bases and J 2 bases; bases outside gene matches: 5. In DNA, the CDR3 is TGTGCCAGCAGCTGGACCGGGACTACCTACAATGAGCAGTTCTTC. Protein sequence: CASSWTGTTYNEQFF.

This chain uses TRBV10-1 with TRBJ1-6, with 7 bases aligning to TRBD1. This CDR3 has 13 residues. V lost 8 bases and J lost 7; bases outside the gene matches: 5. The germline gives CDR1 WNHNN, CDR2 SYGVQD (reference sequence). CDR3: CASGRDSNSPLHF. CDR3 coding DNA: TGCGCCAGCGGAAGGGACAGCAATTCACCCCTCCACTTT.

The rearrangement uses TRBV10-3 and TRBJ2-3, with 9 bases identical to TRBD2. J gave up 4 bases and V 0 bases, and 8 bases lay outside the gene matches. CDR1 and CDR2 (germline): ENHRY, SYGVKD. This CDR3 is 17 amino acids long. The CDR3, as DNA: TGTGCCATCAGTGAGTCTACGTCTAGCGGGGTCCCAGATACGCAGTATTTT. It is translated as CAISESTSSGVPDTQYF.

This sequence joins TRBV11-2 and TRBJ1-2, with D tentatively TRBD1 (5 bases). The CDR3 extends over 15 amino acids. The germline CDR1 and CDR2 sequences are SGHAT and FQNNGV. Trimming stripped 4 bases from V and 5 bases from J, with 17 bases between. DNA for the CDR3: TGTGCCAGCAGCTCGTCGGAGGGGTGGTTATATGGCTACACCTTC. Translation: CASSSSEGWLYGYTF.